The next 8 T cell receptor beta chains were all read from a single sample in a study of prognosis after radiotherapy for stage I lung cancer. With two-round multiplex PCR, TCR beta CDR3 sequences were amplified from genomic DNA. TRBV and TRBJ genes each had their own specific primers in first-round PCR. TCRdb re-called the multiplex PCR reads through MiXCR, storing one row per CDR3 protein. The table shows about 12,000 distinct CDR3 sequences, with over 35% occurring only once. The source was PBMCs, collected before or after stereotactic body radiation therapy (not recorded which). These receptor sequences come from a donor aged 50 or older with non-small cell lung cancer.

This clonotype was observed at least ten times. The chain is built from TRBV28 and TRBJ1-3, with 7 bases that match TRBD1. The trim removed 5 bases at V and 8 bases at J, leaving 3 bases unmatched. The CDR3 covers 12 residues. The germline V gene encodes CDR1 MDHEN and CDR2 SYDVKM. The CDR3, as DNA: TGTGCCAGCAGTCGACAGGGTTACACCATATATTTT. This gives the protein CASSRQGYTIYF.

This chain links TRBV7-2 with TRBJ2-1; 10 bases align to TRBD2. The trim removed 2 bases at V and 3 bases at J, leaving 10 bases unmatched. Germline V gene lookup returns CDR1 SGHTA and CDR2 FQGNSA. This CDR3 spans 18 amino acids. For the CDR3, the DNA is TGTGCCAGCAGCTTACGAGGGGCTAGCGGGGGTTTCTACAATGAGCAGTTCTTC. It codes for CASSLRGASGGFYNEQFF.

This clonotype is medium-sized within its sample. CDR3 sequence (DNA): TGTGCCAGCAGTTCCGGGACAGGGGTACCTACAGGTGAGCAGTTCTTC. The encoded protein is CASSSGTGVPTGEQFF. The chain couples TRBV27 to TRBJ2-1, with 10 bases lining up with TRBD1. CDR3 length: 16 residues. Germline values: CDR1 MNHEY, CDR2 SMNVEV (reference sequence). V was pared by 4 bases and J by 9 bases, with 12 bases of the junction left unmatched.

V usage is TRBV6-5 and J usage is TRBJ2-7, with D perhaps TRBD1 or TRBD2 (6 bases each). The V end lost 0 bases, the J end lost 7 bases, and 16 bases lay between the germline ends. The CDR3 extends over 15 amino acids. The germline CDR1 and CDR2 sequences are MNHEY and SVGAGI. CDR3 residues: CASSYSFPGAIEQYF. The CDR3 DNA reads as TGTGCCAGCAGTTACTCTTTTCCGGGGGCTATTGAGCAGTACTTC.

The chain employs TRBV28 and TRBJ2-1; 7 positions match TRBD2. This CDR3 region has 15 residues. Germline V CDR1 and CDR2: MDHEN, SYDVKM. The trim removed 8 bases at V and 3 bases at J, leaving 10 bases unmatched. The DNA of the CDR3 is TGTGCCAGCCTGAACGGCGGGAGAAGCTACAATGAGCAGTTCTTC. Translating it yields CASLNGGRSYNEQFF.

This clonotype is classed as medium-sized. This chain joins TRBV6-5 and TRBJ2-7, with unresolved D. Germline V gene data show CDR1 as MNHEY and CDR2 as SVGAGI. The CDR3 sequence is 14 residues long. V was clipped by 2 bases and J by 2 bases, with 10 bases between them. Here the CDR3 DNA reads TGTGCCAGCAGTTACAAGGTTGGTCCCTACGAGCAGTACTTC. It encodes CASSYKVGPYEQYF.

This clonotype is medium-sized. The chain joins TRBV27 to TRBJ2-7, with 9 positions matching TRBD2. The CDR3 has 14 amino acids. Germline V gene lookup returns CDR1 MNHEY and CDR2 SMNVEV (reference sequence). Trimming cost V 4 bases and J 7 bases; bases outside gene matches: 8. The CDR3 DNA reads as TGTGCCAGCAGTTATTCTAGCGGGATGGGTGAGCAGTACTTC. Its translation: CASSYSSGMGEQYF.

This clonotype came up many times. The chain couples TRBV27 to TRBJ1-4, with 7 bases aligning to TRBD1. The germline V gene encodes CDR1 MNHEY and CDR2 SMNVEV (reference sequence). V was pared by 6 bases and J by 6 bases, with 13 bases of the junction left unmatched. This CDR3 has 16 amino acids. The CDR3 loop is CASRLGRRDRDEKLFF. CDR3 bases: TGTGCCAGCAGATTAGGCCGACGGGACAGAGATGAAAAACTGTTTTTT.